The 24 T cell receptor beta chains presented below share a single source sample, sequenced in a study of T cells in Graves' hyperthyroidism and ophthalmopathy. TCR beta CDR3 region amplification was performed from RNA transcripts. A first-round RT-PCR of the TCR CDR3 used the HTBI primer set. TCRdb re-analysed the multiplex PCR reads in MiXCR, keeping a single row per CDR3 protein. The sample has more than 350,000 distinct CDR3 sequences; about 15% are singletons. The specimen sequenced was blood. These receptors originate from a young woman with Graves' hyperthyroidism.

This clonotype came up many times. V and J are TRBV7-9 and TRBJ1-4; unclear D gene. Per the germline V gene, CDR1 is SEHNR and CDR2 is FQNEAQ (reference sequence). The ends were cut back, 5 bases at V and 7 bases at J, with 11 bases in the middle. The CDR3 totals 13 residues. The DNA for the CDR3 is TGTGCCAGCAGCAACCGACAAGGTGAAAAACTGTTTTTT. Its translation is CASSNRQGEKLFF.

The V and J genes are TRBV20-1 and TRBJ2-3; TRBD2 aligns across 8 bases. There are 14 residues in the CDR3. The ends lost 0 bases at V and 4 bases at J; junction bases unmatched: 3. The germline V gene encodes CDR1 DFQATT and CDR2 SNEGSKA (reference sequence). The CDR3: CSARDGRAPDTQYF. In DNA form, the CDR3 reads TGCAGTGCTAGAGACGGGAGGGCCCCAGATACGCAGTATTTT.

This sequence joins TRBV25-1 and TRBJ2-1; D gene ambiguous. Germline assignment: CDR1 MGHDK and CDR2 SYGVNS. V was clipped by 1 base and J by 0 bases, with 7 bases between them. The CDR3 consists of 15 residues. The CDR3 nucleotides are TGTGCCAGCAGTGAATCAAGAATCTCCTACAATGAGCAGTTCTTC. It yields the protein CASSESRISYNEQFF.

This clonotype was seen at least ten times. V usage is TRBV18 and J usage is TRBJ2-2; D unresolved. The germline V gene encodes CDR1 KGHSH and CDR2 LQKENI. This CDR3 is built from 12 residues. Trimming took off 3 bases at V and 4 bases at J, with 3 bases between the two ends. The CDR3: CASSPSTGELFF. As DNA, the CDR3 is TGTGCCAGCTCACCCTCCACCGGGGAGCTGTTTTTT.

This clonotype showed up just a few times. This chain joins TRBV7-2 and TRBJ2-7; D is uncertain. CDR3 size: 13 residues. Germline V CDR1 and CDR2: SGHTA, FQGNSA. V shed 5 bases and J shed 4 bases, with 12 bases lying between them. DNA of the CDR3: TGTGCCAGCAGCCCGACGTTGTATTACGAGCAGTACTTC. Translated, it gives CASSPTLYYEQYF.

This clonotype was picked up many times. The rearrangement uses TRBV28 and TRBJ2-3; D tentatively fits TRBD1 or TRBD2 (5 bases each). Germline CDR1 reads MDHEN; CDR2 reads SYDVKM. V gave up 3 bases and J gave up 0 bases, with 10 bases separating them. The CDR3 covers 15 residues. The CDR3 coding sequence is TGTGCCAGCAGTTTGAGGGGACCTAGCACAGATACGCAGTATTTT. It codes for CASSLRGPSTDTQYF.

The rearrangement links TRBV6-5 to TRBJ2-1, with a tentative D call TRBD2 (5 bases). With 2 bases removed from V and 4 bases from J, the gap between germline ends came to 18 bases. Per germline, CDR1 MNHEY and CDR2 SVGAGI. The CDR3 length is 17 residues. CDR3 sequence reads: CASSYTLPSPPYNEQFF. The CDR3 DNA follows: TGTGCCAGCAGTTACACCCTCCCTAGCCCTCCTTACAATGAGCAGTTCTTC.

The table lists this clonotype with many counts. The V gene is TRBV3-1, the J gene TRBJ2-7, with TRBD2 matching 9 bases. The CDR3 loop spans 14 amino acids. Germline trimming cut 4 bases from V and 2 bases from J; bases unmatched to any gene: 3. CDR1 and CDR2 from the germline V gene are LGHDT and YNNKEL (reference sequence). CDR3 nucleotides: TGTGCCAGCAGCCGCAGCGGGGGGACCTACGAGCAGTACTTC. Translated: CASSRSGGTYEQYF.

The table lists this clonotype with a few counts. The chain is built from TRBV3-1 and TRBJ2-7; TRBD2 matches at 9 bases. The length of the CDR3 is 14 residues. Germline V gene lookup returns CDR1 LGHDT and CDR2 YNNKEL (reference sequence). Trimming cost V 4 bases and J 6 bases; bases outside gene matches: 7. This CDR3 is CASSPGTSRGEQYF. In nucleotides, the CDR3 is TGTGCCAGCAGCCCCGGGACTAGCAGAGGCGAGCAGTACTTC.

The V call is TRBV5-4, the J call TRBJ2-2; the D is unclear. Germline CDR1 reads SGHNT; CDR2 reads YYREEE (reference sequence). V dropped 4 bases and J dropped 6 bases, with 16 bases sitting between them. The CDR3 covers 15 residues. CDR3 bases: TGTGCCAGCAGCCCCAGGACCTCTGGGGCCGGGGAGCTGTTTTTT. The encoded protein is CASSPRTSGAGELFF. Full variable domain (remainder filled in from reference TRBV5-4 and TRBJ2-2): ETGVTQSPTHLIKTRGQQVTLRCSSQSGHNTVSWYQQALGQGPQFIFQYYREEENGRGNFPPRFSGLQFPNYSSELNVNALELDDSALYLCASSPRTSGAGELFFGEGSRLTVL.

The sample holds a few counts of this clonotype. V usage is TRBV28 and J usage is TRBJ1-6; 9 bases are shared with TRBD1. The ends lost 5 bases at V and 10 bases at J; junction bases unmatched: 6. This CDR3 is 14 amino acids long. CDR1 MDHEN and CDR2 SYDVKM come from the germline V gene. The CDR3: CASSHRGQESPLHF. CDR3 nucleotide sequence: TGTGCCAGCAGTCACAGGGGGCAGGAATCACCCCTCCACTTT.

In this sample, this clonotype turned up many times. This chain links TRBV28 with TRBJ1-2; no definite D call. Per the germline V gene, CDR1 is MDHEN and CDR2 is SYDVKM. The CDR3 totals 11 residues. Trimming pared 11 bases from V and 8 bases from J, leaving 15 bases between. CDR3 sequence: CASKEGRGYTF. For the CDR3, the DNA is TGTGCCTCGAAGGAAGGGAGGGGCTACACCTTC.

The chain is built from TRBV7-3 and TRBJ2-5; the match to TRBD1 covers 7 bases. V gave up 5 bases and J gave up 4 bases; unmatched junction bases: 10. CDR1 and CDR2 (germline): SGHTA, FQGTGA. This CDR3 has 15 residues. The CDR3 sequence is CASSHTRGRLETQYF. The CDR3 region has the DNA TGTGCCAGCAGCCATACAAGGGGGCGCTTAGAGACCCAGTACTTC.

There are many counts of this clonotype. CDR3 bases: TGTGCCAGCAGTTACCCACCCTCCCCTAGGACTAGCGGGACACAAGAGACCCAGTACTTC. Translation: CASSYPPSPRTSGTQETQYF. The rearrangement links TRBV6-1 to TRBJ2-5; 12 bases are a match to TRBD2. CDR1 is MNHNS and CDR2 is SASEGT in the germline V gene. Losses at the gene ends were 5 bases for V and 2 bases for J; bases not matched to a gene: 18. This CDR3 comprises 20 residues.

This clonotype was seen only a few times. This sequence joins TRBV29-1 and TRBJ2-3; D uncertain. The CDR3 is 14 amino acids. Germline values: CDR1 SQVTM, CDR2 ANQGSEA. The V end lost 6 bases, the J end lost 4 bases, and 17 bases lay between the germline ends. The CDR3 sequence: CSVAPIARADTQYF. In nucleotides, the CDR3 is TGCAGCGTCGCCCCAATAGCCCGCGCAGATACGCAGTATTTT.

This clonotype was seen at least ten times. The DNA for the CDR3 is TGTGCCAGCAGTTCTCCGGGACAGGGAGCCTACGAGCAGTACTTC. Protein: CASSSPGQGAYEQYF. V is TRBV28 and J is TRBJ2-7, with 9 bases lining up with TRBD1. Germline CDR1 MDHEN, CDR2 SYDVKM. The CDR3 extends over 15 amino acids. With 4 bases clipped from V and 2 bases from J, the junction kept 6 bases outside the gene matches.

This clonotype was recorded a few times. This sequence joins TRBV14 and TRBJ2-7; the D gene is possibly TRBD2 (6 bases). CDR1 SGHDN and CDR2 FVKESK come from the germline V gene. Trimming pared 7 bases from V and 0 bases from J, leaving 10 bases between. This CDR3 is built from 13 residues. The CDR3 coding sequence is TGTGCCAGCATGGGGAGGAGCTCCTACGAGCAGTACTTC. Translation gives CASMGRSSYEQYF.

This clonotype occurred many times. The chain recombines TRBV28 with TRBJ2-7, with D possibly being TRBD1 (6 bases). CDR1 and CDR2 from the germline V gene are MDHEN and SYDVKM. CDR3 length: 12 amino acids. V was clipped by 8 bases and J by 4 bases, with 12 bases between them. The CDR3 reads CASRQVGYEQYF. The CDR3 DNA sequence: TGTGCCAGCCGACAGGTAGGGTACGAGCAGTACTTC.

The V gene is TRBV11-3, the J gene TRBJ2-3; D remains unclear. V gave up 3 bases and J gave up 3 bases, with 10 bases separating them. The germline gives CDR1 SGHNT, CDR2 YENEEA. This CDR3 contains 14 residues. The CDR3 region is CASSLSELTDTQYF. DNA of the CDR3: TGTGCCAGCAGCTTGTCGGAGTTAACAGATACGCAGTATTTT.

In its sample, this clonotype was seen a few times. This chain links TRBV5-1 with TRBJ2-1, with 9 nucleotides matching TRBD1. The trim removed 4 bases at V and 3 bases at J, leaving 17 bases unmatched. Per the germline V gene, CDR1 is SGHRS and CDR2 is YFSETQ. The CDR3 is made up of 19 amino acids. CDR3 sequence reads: CASSQKPGQGPLDYNEQFF. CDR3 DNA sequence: TGCGCCAGCAGCCAGAAGCCGGGACAGGGTCCCCTCGACTACAATGAGCAGTTCTTC. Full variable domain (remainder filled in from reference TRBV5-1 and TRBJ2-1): KAGVTQTPRYLIKTRGQQVTLSCSPISGHRSVSWYQQTPGQGLQFLFEYFSETQRNKGNFPGRFSGRQFSNSRSEMNVSTLELGDSALYLCASSQKPGQGPLDYNEQFFGPGTRLTVL.

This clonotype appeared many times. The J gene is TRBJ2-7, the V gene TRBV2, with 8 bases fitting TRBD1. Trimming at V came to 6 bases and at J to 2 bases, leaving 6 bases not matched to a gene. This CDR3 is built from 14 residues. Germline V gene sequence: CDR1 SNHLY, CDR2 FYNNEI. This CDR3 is CASRGQVGTYEQYF. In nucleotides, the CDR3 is TGTGCCAGCAGGGGACAGGTCGGGACCTACGAGCAGTACTTC. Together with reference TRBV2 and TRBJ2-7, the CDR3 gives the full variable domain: EPEVTQTPSHQVTQMGQEVILRCVPISNHLYFYWYRQILGQKVEFLVSFYNNEISEKSEIFDDQFSVERPDGSNFTLKIRSTKLEDSAMYFCASRGQVGTYEQYFGPGTRLTVT.

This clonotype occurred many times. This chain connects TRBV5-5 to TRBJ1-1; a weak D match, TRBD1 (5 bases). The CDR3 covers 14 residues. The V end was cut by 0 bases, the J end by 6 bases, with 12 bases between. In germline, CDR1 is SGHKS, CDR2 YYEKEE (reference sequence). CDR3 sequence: CASSLARDGAEAFF. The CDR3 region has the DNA TGTGCCAGCAGCTTGGCCAGGGATGGCGCTGAAGCTTTCTTT.

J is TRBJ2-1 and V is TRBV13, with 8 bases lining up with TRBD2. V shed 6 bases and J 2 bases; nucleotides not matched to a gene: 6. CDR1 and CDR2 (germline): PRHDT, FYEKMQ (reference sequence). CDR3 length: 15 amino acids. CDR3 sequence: CASRLGLAPYNEQFF. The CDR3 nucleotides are TGTGCCAGCAGACTAGGACTAGCTCCCTACAATGAGCAGTTCTTC.

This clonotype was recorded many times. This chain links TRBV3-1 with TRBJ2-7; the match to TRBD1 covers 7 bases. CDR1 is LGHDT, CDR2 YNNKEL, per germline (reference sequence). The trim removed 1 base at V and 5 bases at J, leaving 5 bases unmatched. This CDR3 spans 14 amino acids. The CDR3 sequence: CASSQGKTGNEQYF. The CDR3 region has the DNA TGTGCCAGCAGCCAAGGGAAGACAGGGAACGAGCAGTACTTC.